This is a list of T cell receptor beta chains from one sample in a study of T cells after yellow fever vaccination. Each CDR3 protein gets one entry after TCRdb re-called the 5' RACE reads with MiXCR. This sample has a few hundred thousand distinct CDR3 sequences, with approximately 3.9% found just once. Here the sequenced sample was PBMCs, taken 5 days after the yellow fever booster vaccination. The source of these receptors is a man aged 18 to 35 who received the YFV17D yellow fever vaccine. The CDR3 runs from the conserved cysteine through the conserved F or W. The D gene is left open where the match is weak. Clone size is not always given. Where it is, it says once, few, many or a class for expanded clones.

TRBJ2-5 many TRBV6-5 TRBD1 CASSSIGTGVETQYF TGTGCCAGCAGCTCCATCGGGACAGGGGTAGAGACCCAGTACTTC
TRBJ2-3 many TRBV5-1 TRBD2 CASSPRTSGGGTQYF TGCGCCAGCAGCCCACGGACTAGCGGGGGAGGCACGCAGTATTTT
TRBJ2-2 - TRBV5-1 - CASSSPQDYTGELFF TGCGCCAGCAGCTCCCCACAGGACTACACCGGGGAGCTGTTTTTT
TRBJ1-4 - TRBV23-1 TRBD1 CASSQSKTGRNEKLFF TGCGCCAGCAGTCAATCGAAGACAGGGAGGAATGAAAAACTGTTTTTT
TRBJ1-2 - TRBV7-9 TRBD1 CASSNWTGAGGYTF TGTGCCAGCAGCAATTGGACAGGGGCTGGCGGCTACACCTTC
TRBJ1-6 few TRBV20-1 - CSARESGYYNSPLHF TGCAGTGCTAGAGAGTCGGGGTATTATAATTCACCCCTCCACTTT
TRBJ2-4 - TRBV23-1 - CANRDPPAIQYF TGCGCCAACCGGGACCCCCCAGCCATTCAGTACTTC
TRBJ2-7 few TRBV6-1 - CASSDGIWGYEQYF TGTGCCAGCAGTGACGGAATTTGGGGCTACGAGCAGTACTTC
TRBJ1-1 few TRBV28 - CASSLIGIEAFF TGTGCCAGCAGTTTAATTGGGATTGAAGCTTTCTTT
TRBJ1-2 - TRBV7-2 - CASNALDGGYTF TGTGCCAGCAACGCCTTGGACGGTGGCTACACCTTC
TRBJ1-4 many TRBV12-3/TRBV12-4 - CASSLGGPANEKLFF TGTGCCAGCAGTTTGGGTGGGCCGGCTAATGAAAAACTGTTTTTT
TRBJ1-1 few TRBV7-2 TRBD1 CASSTGTVSNTEAFF TGTGCCAGCAGCACAGGGACAGTGTCGAACACTGAAGCTTTCTTT
TRBJ1-6 many TRBV6-5 - CASSPTAHSYNSPLHF TGTGCCAGCAGTCCGACAGCGCACTCCTATAATTCACCCCTCCACTTT
TRBJ1-6 few TRBV6-6 - CASSSNDILGSPLHF TGTGCCAGCAGTTCAAACGACATACTGGGTTCACCCCTCCACTTT
TRBJ1-3 many TRBV12-3/TRBV12-4 - CASSGISGNTIYF TGTGCCAGCAGCGGGATTTCTGGAAACACCATATATTTT
TRBJ2-5 few TRBV4-3 - CASSPGIRAGWETQYF TGCGCCAGCAGCCCAGGGATTAGGGCAGGTTGGGAGACCCAGTACTTC
TRBJ2-2 few TRBV6-6 TRBD2 CASSRTGLAENTGELFF TGTGCCAGCTCTCGAACTGGACTAGCGGAGAACACCGGGGAGCTGTTTTTT
TRBJ1-1 many TRBV5-4 - CASSPSAVNTEAFF TGTGCCAGCAGCCCTTCTGCAGTGAACACTGAAGCTTTCTTT
TRBJ2-2 - TRBV11-3 TRBD2 CASSLRGLDHGELFF TGTGCCAGCAGCTTAAGAGGACTAGACCACGGGGAGCTGTTTTTT
TRBJ2-7 few TRBV7-8 - CASSFGPSSYEQYF TGTGCCAGCAGCTTTGGGCCGTCCTCCTACGAGCAGTACTTC
TRBJ2-7 few TRBV18 - CASSPPGAQEQYF TGTGCCAGCTCACCACCGGGGGCACAAGAGCAGTACTTC
TRBJ2-3 - TRBV20-1 TRBD2 CSARAPGLAGGPAQYF TGCAGTGCTAGAGCCCCCGGCCTAGCGGGGGGGCCAGCGCAGTATTTT
TRBJ2-5 many TRBV7-2 - CASSLFGDEETQYF TGTGCCAGCAGCTTATTTGGGGACGAAGAGACCCAGTACTTC
TRBJ2-7 few TRBV5-1 TRBD2 CASSLSGGNEQYF TGCGCCAGCAGCTTGAGCGGGGGGAACGAGCAGTACTTC
TRBJ2-5 - TRBV7-2 - CASSPRLAPGTQYF TGTGCCAGCAGCCCGAGGCTAGCGCCTGGGACCCAGTACTTC
TRBJ2-3 few TRBV5-1 TRBD2 CASSYTGTSYGGTDTQYF TGCGCCAGCAGTTACACCGGGACTTCATACGGGGGGACAGATACGCAGTATTTT
TRBJ2-5 - TRBV7-9 - CASSATPGQETQYF TGTGCCAGCAGCGCTACCCCGGGGCAAGAGACCCAGTACTTC
TRBJ2-5 many TRBV7-2 - CASSLDRVQETQYF TGTGCCAGCAGCTTAGACAGGGTCCAAGAGACCCAGTACTTC
TRBJ1-3 many TRBV6-6 - CASSAGRGTTIYF TGTGCCAGCAGTGCAGGCCGCGGAACCACCATATATTTT
TRBJ2-1 many TRBV6-1 - CASRMWRSSYNEQFF TGTGCCAGCAGAATGTGGCGGAGCTCCTACAATGAGCAGTTCTTC
TRBJ2-3 many TRBV3-1 TRBD2 CASSLGLAGEPSTDTQYF TGTGCCAGCAGCCTGGGACTAGCGGGCGAACCTAGCACAGATACGCAGTATTTT
TRBJ1-1 few TRBV5-1 - CASSLVRLGQLNTEAFF TGCGCCAGCAGCTTGGTACGACTTGGGCAGCTGAACACTGAAGCTTTCTTT
TRBJ1-3 - TRBV11-2 - CASSLGVSSGNTIYF TGTGCCAGCAGCTTAGGGGTCAGCTCTGGAAACACCATATATTTT
TRBJ2-5 few TRBV5-8 - CASSLFSGPRLGETQYF TGTGCCAGCAGCTTGTTCAGTGGTCCCCGCCTCGGAGAGACCCAGTACTTC
TRBJ2-4 many TRBV6-2/TRBV6-3 - CASSYSRTPLADIQYF TGTGCCAGCAGTTACTCGAGGACCCCCCTCGCAGACATTCAGTACTTC
TRBJ1-6 few TRBV4-2 TRBD1 CASSQAWGTDNSPLHF TGTGCCAGCAGCCAGGCGTGGGGGACAGATAATTCACCCCTCCACTTT
TRBJ2-2 - TRBV20-1 - CSARQNTGELFF TGCAGTGCTAGACAGAACACCGGGGAGCTGTTTTTT
TRBJ1-2 - TRBV7-8 - CASSKNRDGYTF TGTGCCAGCAGCAAGAACAGGGATGGCTACACCTTC
TRBJ1-2 - TRBV7-9 - CASSLLDRTRGYGYTF TGTGCCAGCAGCTTACTAGACAGGACGAGGGGCTATGGCTACACCTTC
TRBJ2-2 many TRBV12-3/TRBV12-4 - CASSRTDTGELFF TGTGCCAGCAGCCGGACAGACACCGGGGAGCTGTTTTTT
TRBJ1-5 - TRBV4-3 - CASSPTLPGGQPQHF TGCGCCAGCAGCCCAACACTCCCCGGAGGGCAGCCCCAGCATTTT
TRBJ2-3 - TRBV3-1 TRBD2 CASSPGLAGVTDTQYF TGTGCCAGCAGCCCGGGACTAGCGGGGGTCACAGATACGCAGTATTTT
TRBJ2-1 few TRBV27 TRBD1 CASSFRDRGQFF TGTGCCAGCAGTTTCCGGGACAGGGGGCAATTCTTC
TRBJ1-4 few TRBV7-9 - CASSRVGLYEKLFF TGTGCCAGCAGCCGCGTCGGCCTCTATGAAAAACTGTTTTTT
TRBJ1-5 - TRBV28 - CASNWRQFDSNQPQHF TGTGCCAGCAATTGGAGACAGTTCGATAGCAATCAGCCCCAGCATTTT